The subject of this entry is one T cell receptor (beta chain). This CDR3 comprises 13 residues. Trimming took off 1 base at V and 6 bases at J, with 7 bases between the two ends. Germline CDR1 is LGHDT and CDR2 is YNNKEL (reference sequence). Participants, roughly 18 to 90 years old, spanned around 25 US areas. Two consecutive negative NP/OP PCR tests, clearance, or resolved symptoms defined Cohort 3 recovery. The assay was immunoSEQ multiplex PCR, and TCRdb's table has in-frame clones only and misses some. Of 200,000 to 250,000 clones listed, 86% are singletons. The data were taken from a study of blood T cell repertoires in COVID-19.

The material sequenced was PBMCs or T cells enriched from blood (not recorded which). The sequence derives from a middle-aged man who had recovered from COVID-19. The gene calls are TRBV3-1 (or the pseudogene TRBV3-2) and TRBJ2-4; D is possibly TRBD1 (6 bases). This CDR3 reads CASSQGGGNIQYF. The DNA of the CDR3 is TGTGCCAGCAGCCAAGGAGGGGGAAACATTCAGTACTTC.